The rows below give T cell receptor beta chains drawn from one sample of a study of CD8 T cells in Susac syndrome. MiXCR, run by TCRdb on the immunoSEQ multiplex PCR reads, gives a single entry per CDR3 protein. The data contain about 180,000 distinct CDR3 sequences, 85% to 95% of them singletons. Material for sequencing was CD4+ T cells from PBMCs. The origin of the receptors is a human donor with Susac syndrome. CDR3s include the opening cysteine and the closing phenylalanine or tryptophan. The order of the fields is CDR3 length, J gene, V gene, D gene, clone size, CDR3 protein, CDR3 DNA. A D gene is named only where the DNA matches it firmly. Expanded clones get a size class; other rows say once, few or many, or leave the size out.

>15|TRBJ1-1|TRBV11-1|.|.
CASSLRTALNTEAFF
TGTGCCAGCAGTCTTCGGACCGCCCTGAACACTGAAGCTTTCTTT
>14|TRBJ2-2|TRBV20-1|TRBD2|few
CSARLAGNTGELFF
TGCAGTGCTAGACTAGCGGGTAACACCGGGGAGCTGTTTTTT
>15|TRBJ2-7|TRBV20-1|TRBD2|.
CSASDPQTSPYEQYF
TGCAGTGCTAGTGACCCCCAGACTAGCCCGTACGAGCAGTACTTC
>15|TRBJ2-3|TRBV18|.|.
CASSPLASSTDTQYF
TGTGCCAGCTCACCATTAGCGAGTAGCACAGATACGCAGTATTTT
>13|TRBJ1-4|TRBV29-1|.|.
CSAGTATNEKLFF
TGCAGCGCCGGGACGGCAACTAATGAAAAACTGTTTTTT
>15|TRBJ2-5|TRBV2|.|.
CASSELQHTQETQYF
TGTGCCAGCAGTGAACTGCAGCATACCCAAGAGACCCAGTACTTC
>15|TRBJ1-1|TRBV7-2|TRBD1|.
CASSSRDRGITEAFF
TGTGCCAGCAGCTCAAGGGACAGGGGCATCACTGAAGCTTTCTTT
>14|TRBJ2-7|TRBV28|.|.
CASAPGDRTYEQYF
TGTGCCAGCGCACCAGGAGACAGAACCTACGAGCAGTACTTC
>16|TRBJ2-2|TRBV2|TRBD1|.
CASSRDRGRDTGELFF
TGTGCCAGCAGCCGGGACAGGGGTCGGGACACCGGGGAGCTGTTTTTT
>14|TRBJ1-1|TRBV3-1|.|.
CASSQVTEGTEAFF
TGTGCCAGCAGCCAGGTGACAGAGGGCACTGAAGCTTTCTTT
>14|TRBJ2-5|TRBV6-6|.|.
CASSQLAPQETQYF
TGTGCCAGCAGCCAACTAGCCCCCCAAGAGACCCAGTACTTC
>16|TRBJ2-7|TRBV30|TRBD2|.
CAWSDSSGAHSYEQYF
TGTGCCTGGAGCGACAGTAGCGGGGCACACTCCTACGAGCAGTACTTC
>14|TRBJ2-1|TRBV19|TRBD1|.
CASRGQGVHNEQFF
TGTGCCAGTAGGGGACAGGGCGTCCACAATGAGCAGTTCTTC
>13|TRBJ1-1|TRBV30|TRBD1|.
CAWTGGVGTEAFF
TGTGCCTGGACAGGGGGAGTGGGGACTGAAGCTTTCTTT
>15|TRBJ2-5|TRBV29-1|TRBD2|.
CSVAPTSGRDETQYF
TGCAGCGTTGCCCCGACTAGCGGGAGGGATGAGACCCAGTACTTC
>13|TRBJ2-7|TRBV20-1|TRBD1|.
CSAIAGTGLSPYF
TGCAGTGCCATTGCCGGGACAGGTCTCTCTCCGTACTTC
>13|TRBJ2-3|TRBV18|.|.
CASSLNNLDTQYF
TGTGCCAGCTCACTCAACAATCTAGATACGCAGTATTTT
>14|TRBJ2-7|TRBV5-1|TRBD1|.
CASSLGQGAPEQYF
TGCGCCAGCAGCTTGGGGCAGGGGGCGCCTGAGCAGTACTTC
>17|TRBJ2-3|TRBV20-1|.|.
CSARDRRGGGGPDTQYF
TGCAGTGCTAGAGATCGGCGCGGGGGAGGGGGCCCAGATACGCAGTATTTT
>13|TRBJ2-3|TRBV20-1|.|.
CSAPRGSTDTQYF
TGCAGTGCTCCAAGGGGTAGCACAGATACGCAGTATTTT
>14|TRBJ2-7|TRBV28|TRBD2|.
CASRPGGPSYEQYF
TGTGCCAGCCGCCCGGGGGGTCCCTCCTACGAGCAGTACTTC
>14|TRBJ2-3|TRBV6-2/TRBV6-3|TRBD1|.
CASSSGTGFRSQYF
TGTGCCAGCAGTTCCGGGACAGGGTTCCGGTCGCAGTATTTT
>14|TRBJ2-1|TRBV9|.|.
CASSRRDSYNEQFF
TGTGCCAGCTCCCGACGGGACTCCTACAATGAGCAGTTCTTC
>13|TRBJ1-2|TRBV29-1|TRBD1|once
CSGLLQGAHGYTF
TGCAGCGGCCTACTACAGGGGGCGCATGGCTACACCTTC
>15|TRBJ2-6|TRBV11-2|.|.
CASSRRGAGANVLTF
TGTGCCAGCAGCCGCAGGGGGGCTGGGGCCAACGTCCTGACTTTC
>17|TRBJ1-1|TRBV10-3|.|.
CAINEGSVTRGNTEAFF
TGTGCCATCAACGAAGGGAGCGTGACCAGGGGAAACACTGAAGCTTTCTTT
>15|TRBJ2-5|TRBV29-1|TRBD2|.
CSVEIGLAGEETQYF
TGCAGCGTTGAAATAGGACTAGCGGGGGAAGAGACCCAGTACTTC
>15|TRBJ2-2|TRBV20-1|TRBD2|.
CSASLAGAGTGELFF
TGCAGTGCTAGTCTGGCGGGAGCGGGAACCGGGGAGCTGTTTTTT
>14|TRBJ1-5|TRBV6-5|.|.
CASSYSFSGEPQHF
TGTGCCAGCAGTTACTCTTTCTCTGGGGAGCCCCAGCATTTT
>13|TRBJ2-1|TRBV20-1|TRBD2|.
CSARRSGASEQFF
TGCAGTGCTAGGAGGAGCGGGGCCTCTGAGCAGTTCTTC
>14|TRBJ1-2|TRBV20-1|TRBD1|once
CSARVWDSGSGYTF
TGCAGTGCTAGAGTCTGGGACAGCGGGTCTGGCTACACCTTC
>12|TRBJ2-7|TRBV28|.|.
CASSFPMHEQYF
TGTGCCAGCAGCTTCCCTATGCACGAGCAGTACTTC
>12|TRBJ1-1|TRBV18|TRBD1|.
CASSPYRGDAFF
TGTGCCAGCTCTCCCTACAGGGGAGATGCTTTCTTT
>15|TRBJ2-3|TRBV20-1|.|.
CSVTPRGLFSDTQYF
TGCAGTGTCACCCCAAGGGGACTTTTCTCGGATACGCAGTATTTT
>14|TRBJ2-1|TRBV11-1|.|.
CASIGTGPYNEQFF
TGTGCCAGCATCGGAACGGGACCTTACAATGAGCAGTTCTTC
>12|TRBJ2-2|TRBV29-1|.|.
CSGGRHTGELFF
TGCAGCGGAGGAAGACATACCGGGGAGCTGTTTTTT